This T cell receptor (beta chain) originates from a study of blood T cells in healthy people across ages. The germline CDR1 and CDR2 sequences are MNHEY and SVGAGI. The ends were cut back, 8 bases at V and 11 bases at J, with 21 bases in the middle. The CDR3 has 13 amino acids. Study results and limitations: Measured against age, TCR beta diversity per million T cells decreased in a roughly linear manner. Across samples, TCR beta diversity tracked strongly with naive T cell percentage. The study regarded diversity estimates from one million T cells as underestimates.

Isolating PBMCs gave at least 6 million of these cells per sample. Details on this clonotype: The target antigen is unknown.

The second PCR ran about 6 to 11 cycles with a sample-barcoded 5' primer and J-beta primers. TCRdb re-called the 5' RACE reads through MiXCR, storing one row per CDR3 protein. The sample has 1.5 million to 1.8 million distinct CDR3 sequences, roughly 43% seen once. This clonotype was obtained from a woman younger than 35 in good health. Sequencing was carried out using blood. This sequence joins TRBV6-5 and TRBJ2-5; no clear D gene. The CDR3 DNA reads TGTGCCAGCGGGGAATTCCGGGTAGGTGAGCAGTACTTC. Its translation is CASGEFRVGEQYF.